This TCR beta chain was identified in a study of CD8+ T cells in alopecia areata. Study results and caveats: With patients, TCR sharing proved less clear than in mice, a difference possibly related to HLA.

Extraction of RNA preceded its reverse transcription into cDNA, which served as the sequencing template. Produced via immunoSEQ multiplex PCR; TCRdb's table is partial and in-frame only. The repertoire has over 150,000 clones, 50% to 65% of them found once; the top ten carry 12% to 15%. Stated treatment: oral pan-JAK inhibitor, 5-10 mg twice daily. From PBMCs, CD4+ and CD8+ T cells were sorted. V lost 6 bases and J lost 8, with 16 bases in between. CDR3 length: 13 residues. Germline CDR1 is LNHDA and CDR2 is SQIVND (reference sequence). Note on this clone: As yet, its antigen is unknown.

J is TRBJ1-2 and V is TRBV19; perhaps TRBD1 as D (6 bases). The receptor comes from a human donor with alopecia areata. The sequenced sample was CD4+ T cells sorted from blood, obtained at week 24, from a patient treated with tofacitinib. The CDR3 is CASSPDRRRGYTF. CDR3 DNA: TGTGCCAGTAGCCCAGACAGGCGACGGGGCTACACCTTC.